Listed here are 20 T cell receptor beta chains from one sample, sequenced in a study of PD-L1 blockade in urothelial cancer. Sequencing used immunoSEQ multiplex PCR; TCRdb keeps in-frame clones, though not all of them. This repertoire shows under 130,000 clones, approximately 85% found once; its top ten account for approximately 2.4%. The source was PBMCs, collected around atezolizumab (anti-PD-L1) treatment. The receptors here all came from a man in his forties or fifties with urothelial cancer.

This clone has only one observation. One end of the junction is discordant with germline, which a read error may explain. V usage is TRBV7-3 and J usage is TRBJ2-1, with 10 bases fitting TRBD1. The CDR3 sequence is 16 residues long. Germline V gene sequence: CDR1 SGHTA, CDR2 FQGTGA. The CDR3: CASSHGDRGYYSEQFF. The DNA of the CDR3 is TGTGCCAGCAGCCACGGGGACAGGGGATATTACAGTGAGCAGTTCTTC.

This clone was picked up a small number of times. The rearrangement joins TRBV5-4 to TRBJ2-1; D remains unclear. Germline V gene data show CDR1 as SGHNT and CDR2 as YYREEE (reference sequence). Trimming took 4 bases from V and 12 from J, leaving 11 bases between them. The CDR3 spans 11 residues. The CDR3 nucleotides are TGTGCCAGCAGCACGGGTGGAAGGCAGTTCTTC. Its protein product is CASSTGGRQFF.

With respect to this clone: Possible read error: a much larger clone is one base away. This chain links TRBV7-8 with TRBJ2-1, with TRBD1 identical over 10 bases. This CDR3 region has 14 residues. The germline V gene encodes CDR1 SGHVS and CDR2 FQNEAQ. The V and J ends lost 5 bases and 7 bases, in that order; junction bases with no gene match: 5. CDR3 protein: CASSPGQGGNEQFF. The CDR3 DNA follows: TGTGCCAGCAGCCCCGGACAGGGGGGGAATGAGCAGTTCTTC.

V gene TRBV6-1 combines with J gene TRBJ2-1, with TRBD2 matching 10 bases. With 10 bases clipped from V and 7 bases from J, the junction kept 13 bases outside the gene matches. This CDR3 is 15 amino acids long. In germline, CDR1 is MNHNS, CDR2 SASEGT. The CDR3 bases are TGTGCCACCCAATCCTCTAGCGGGAGTTGGAATGAGCAGTTCTTC. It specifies CATQSSSGSWNEQFF.

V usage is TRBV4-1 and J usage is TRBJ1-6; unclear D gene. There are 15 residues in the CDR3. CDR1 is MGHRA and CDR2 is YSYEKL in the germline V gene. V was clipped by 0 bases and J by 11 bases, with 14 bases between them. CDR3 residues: CASSQDRSVRAPLHF. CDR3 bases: TGCGCCAGCAGCCAAGATCGTTCCGTTCGGGCACCCCTCCACTTT.

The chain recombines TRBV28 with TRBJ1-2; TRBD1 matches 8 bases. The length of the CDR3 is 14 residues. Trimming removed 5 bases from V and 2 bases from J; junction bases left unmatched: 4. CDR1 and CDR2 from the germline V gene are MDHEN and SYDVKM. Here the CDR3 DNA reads TGTGCCAGCAGTCAAGGACAGGGCAACTATGGCTACACCTTC. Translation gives CASSQGQGNYGYTF.

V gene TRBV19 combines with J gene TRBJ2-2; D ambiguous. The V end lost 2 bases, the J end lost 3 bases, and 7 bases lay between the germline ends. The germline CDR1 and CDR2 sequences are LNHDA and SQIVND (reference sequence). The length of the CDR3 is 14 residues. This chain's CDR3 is CASSIIRYTGELFF. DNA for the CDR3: TGTGCCAGTAGTATAATCAGGTACACCGGGGAGCTGTTTTTT. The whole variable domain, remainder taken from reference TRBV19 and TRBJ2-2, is DGGITQSPKYLFRKEGQNVTLSCEQNLNHDAMYWYRQDPGQGLRLIYYSQIVNDFQKGDIAEGYSVSREKKESFPLTVTSAQKNPTAFYLCASSIIRYTGELFFGEGSRLTVL.

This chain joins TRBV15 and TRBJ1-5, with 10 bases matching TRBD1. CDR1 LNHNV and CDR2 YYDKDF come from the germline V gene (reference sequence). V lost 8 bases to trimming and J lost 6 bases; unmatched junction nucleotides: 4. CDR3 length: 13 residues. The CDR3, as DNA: TGTGCCACCTCAGACAGGGGGCTTCAGCCCCAGCATTTT. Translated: CATSDRGLQPQHF.

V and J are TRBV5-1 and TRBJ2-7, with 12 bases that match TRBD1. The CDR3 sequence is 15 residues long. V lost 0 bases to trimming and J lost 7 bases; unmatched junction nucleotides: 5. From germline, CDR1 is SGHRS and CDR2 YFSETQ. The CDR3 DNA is TGCGCCAGCAGCTTGGCGGGACAGGGGGCAGGGGAGCAGTACTTC. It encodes CASSLAGQGAGEQYF.

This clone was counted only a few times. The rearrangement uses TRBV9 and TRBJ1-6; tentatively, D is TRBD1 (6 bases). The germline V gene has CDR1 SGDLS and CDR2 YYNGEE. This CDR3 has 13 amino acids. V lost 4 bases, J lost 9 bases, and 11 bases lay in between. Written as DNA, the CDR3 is TGTGCCAGCAGCCCCAGGGGTGGTTCACCCCTCCACTTT. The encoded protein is CASSPRGGSPLHF.

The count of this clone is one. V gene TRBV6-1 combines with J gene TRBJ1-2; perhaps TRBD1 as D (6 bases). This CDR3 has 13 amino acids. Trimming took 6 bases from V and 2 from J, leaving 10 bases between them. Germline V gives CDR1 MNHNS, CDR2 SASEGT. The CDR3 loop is CASRKDSNYGYTF. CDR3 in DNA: TGTGCCAGCAGAAAGGACAGCAACTATGGCTACACCTTC.

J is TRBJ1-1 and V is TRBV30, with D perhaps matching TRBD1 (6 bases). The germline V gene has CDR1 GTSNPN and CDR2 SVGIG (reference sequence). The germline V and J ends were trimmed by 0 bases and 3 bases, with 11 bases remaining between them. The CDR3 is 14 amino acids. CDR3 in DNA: TGTGCCTGGAGTGTCGGCAGGGGTTACACTGAAGCTTTCTTT. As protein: CAWSVGRGYTEAFF.

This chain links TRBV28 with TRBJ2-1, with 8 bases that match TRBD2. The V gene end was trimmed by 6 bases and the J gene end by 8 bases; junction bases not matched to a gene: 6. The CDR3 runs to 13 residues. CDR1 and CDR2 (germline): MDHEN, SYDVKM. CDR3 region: CASRGLVIYEQFF. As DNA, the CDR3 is TGTGCCAGCAGGGGACTAGTTATATATGAGCAGTTCTTC.

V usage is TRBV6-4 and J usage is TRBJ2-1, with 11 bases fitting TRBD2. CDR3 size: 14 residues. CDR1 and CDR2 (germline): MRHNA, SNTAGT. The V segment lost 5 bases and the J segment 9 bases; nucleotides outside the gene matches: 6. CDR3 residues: CASSLLAGAGEQFF. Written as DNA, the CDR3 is TGTGCCAGCAGTTTACTAGCGGGAGCCGGTGAGCAGTTCTTC.

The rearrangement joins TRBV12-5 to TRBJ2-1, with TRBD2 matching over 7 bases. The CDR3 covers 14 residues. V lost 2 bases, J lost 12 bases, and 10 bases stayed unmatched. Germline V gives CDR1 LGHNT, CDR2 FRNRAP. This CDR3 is CASGLKLLWGGQFF. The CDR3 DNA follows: TGTGCTAGTGGTTTGAAACTTCTGTGGGGGGGGCAGTTCTTC.

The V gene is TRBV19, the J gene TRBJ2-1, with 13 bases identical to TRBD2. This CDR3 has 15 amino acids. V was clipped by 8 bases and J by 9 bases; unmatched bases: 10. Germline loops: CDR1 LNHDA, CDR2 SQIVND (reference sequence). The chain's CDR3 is CASRGLAGALGEQFF. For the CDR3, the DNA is TGTGCCAGTCGCGGACTAGCGGGAGCTCTAGGTGAGCAGTTCTTC.

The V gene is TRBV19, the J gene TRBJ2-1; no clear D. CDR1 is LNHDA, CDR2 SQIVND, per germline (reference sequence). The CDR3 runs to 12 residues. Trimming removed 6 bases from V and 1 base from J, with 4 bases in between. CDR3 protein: CASRLSYNEQFF. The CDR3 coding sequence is TGTGCCAGTAGGTTATCCTACAATGAGCAGTTCTTC. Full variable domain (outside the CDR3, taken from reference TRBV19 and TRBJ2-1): DGGITQSPKYLFRKEGQNVTLSCEQNLNHDAMYWYRQDPGQGLRLIYYSQIVNDFQKGDIAEGYSVSREKKESFPLTVTSAQKNPTAFYLCASRLSYNEQFFGPGTRLTVL.

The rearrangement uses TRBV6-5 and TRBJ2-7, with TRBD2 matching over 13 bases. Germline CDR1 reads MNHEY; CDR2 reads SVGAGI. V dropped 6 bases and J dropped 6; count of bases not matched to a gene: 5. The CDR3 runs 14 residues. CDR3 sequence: CASRRTSGRSEQYF. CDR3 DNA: TGTGCCAGCAGGCGGACTAGCGGGAGAAGCGAGCAGTACTTC.

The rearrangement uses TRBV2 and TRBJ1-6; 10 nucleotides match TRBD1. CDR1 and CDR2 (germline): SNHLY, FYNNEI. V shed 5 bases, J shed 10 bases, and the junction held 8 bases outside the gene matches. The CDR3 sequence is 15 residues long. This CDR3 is CASSSAAGQGSPLHF. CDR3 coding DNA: TGTGCCAGCAGTAGTGCCGCGGGACAGGGGTCACCCCTCCACTTT.

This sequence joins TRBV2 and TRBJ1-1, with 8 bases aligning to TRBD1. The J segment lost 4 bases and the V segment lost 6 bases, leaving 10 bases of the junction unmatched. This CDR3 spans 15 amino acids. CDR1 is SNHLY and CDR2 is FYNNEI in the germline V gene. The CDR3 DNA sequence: TGTGCCAGCAGGCCCAGACAGGGGTCGAGCACTGAAGCTTTCTTT. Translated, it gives CASRPRQGSSTEAFF.